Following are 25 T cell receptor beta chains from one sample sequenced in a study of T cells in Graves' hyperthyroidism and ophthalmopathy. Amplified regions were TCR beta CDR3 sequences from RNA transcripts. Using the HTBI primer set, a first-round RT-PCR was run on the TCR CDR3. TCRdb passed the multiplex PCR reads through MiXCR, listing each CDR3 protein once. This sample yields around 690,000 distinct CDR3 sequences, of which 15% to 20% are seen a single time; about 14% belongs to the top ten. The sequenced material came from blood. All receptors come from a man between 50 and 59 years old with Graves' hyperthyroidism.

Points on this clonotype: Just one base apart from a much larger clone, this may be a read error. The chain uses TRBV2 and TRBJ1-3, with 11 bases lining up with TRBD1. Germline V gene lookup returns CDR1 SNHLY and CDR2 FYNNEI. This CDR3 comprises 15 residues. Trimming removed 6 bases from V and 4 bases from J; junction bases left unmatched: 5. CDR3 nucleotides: TGTGCCAGCAGAATGGACAGGGGGCTCGGAAACACCATATATTTT. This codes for CASRMDRGLGNTIYF.

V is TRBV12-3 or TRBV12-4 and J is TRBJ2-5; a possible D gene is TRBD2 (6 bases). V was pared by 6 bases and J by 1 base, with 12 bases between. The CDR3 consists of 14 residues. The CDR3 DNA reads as TGTGCCAGCAGCATAGCGGATATCCAAGAGACCCAGTACTTC. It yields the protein CASSIADIQETQYF.

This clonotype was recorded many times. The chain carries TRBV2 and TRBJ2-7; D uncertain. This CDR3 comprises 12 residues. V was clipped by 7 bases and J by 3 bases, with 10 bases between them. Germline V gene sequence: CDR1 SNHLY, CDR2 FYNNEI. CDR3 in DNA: TGTGCCAGCACCCGAGAGAGCTACGAGCAGTACTTC. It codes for CASTRESYEQYF.

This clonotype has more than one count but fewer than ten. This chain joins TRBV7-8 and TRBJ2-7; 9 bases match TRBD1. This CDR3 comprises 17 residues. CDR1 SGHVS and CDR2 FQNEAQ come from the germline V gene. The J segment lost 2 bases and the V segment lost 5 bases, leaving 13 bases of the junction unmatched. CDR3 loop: CASSPEAWDRAPYEQYF. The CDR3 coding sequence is TGTGCCAGCAGCCCGGAGGCGTGGGACAGGGCCCCCTACGAGCAGTACTTC. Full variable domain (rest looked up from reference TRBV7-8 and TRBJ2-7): GAGVSQSPRYKVAKRGQDVALRCDPISGHVSLFWYQQALGQGPEFLTYFQNEAQLDKSGLPSDRFFAERPEGSVSTLKIQRTQQEDSAVYLCASSPEAWDRAPYEQYFGPGTRLTVT.

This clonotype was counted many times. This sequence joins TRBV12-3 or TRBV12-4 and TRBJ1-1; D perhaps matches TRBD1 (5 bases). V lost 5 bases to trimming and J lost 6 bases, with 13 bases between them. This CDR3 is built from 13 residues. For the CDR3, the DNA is TGTGCCAGCAGTCCCTTAGGAGGGGCTGAAGCTTTCTTT. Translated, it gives CASSPLGGAEAFF.

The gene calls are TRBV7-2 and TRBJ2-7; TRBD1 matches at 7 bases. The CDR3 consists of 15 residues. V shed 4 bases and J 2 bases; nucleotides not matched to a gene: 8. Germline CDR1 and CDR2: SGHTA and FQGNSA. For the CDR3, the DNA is TGTGCCAGCAGCTGGGGTACCGGGACAGCCTACGAGCAGTACTTC. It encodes CASSWGTGTAYEQYF.

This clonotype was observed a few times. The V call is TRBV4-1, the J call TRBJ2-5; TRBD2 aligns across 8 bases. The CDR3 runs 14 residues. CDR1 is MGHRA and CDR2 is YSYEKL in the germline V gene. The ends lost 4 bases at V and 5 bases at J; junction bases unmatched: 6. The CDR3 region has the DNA TGCGCCAGCAGCCCAAGCGGGAGTCACGAGACCCAGTACTTC. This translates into CASSPSGSHETQYF.

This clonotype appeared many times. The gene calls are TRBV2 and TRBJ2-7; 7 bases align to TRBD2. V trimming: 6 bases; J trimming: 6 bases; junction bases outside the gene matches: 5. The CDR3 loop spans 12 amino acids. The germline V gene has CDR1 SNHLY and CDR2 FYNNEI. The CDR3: CASREREAEQYF. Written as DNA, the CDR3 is TGTGCCAGCAGGGAGCGGGAAGCCGAGCAGTACTTC.

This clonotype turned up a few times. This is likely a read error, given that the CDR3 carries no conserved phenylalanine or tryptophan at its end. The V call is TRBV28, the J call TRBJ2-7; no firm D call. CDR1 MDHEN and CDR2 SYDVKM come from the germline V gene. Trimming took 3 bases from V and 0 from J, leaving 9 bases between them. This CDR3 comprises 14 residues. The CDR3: CASSLDPASYEQYS. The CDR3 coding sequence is TGTGCCAGCAGTTTGGACCCTGCCTCCTACGAGCAGTACTCC.

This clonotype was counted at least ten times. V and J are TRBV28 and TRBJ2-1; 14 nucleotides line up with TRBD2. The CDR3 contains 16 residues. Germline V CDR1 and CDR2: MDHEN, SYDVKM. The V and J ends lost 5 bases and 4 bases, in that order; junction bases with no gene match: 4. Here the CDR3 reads CASSARLAGGYNEQFF. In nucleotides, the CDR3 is TGTGCCAGCAGTGCCCGACTAGCGGGAGGGTACAATGAGCAGTTCTTC. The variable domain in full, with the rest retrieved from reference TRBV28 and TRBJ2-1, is DVKVTQSSRYLVKRTGEKVFLECVQDMDHENMFWYRQDPGLGLRLIYFSYDVKMKEKGDIPEGYSVSREKKERFSLILESASTNQTSMYLCASSARLAGGYNEQFFGPGTRLTVL.

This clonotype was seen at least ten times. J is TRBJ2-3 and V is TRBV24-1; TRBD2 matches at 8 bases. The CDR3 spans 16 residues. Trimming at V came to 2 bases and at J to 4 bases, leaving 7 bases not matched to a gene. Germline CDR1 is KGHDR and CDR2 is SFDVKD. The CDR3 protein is CATSDYGTRVSDTQYF. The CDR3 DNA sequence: TGTGCCACCAGTGATTACGGGACTAGGGTTTCAGATACGCAGTATTTT.

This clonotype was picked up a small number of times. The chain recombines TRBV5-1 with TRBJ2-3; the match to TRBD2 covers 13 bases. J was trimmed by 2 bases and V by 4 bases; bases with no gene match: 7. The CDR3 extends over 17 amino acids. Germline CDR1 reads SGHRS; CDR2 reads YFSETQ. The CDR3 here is CASSITSGRAFTDTQYF. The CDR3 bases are TGCGCCAGCAGCATAACTAGCGGGAGGGCTTTCACAGATACGCAGTATTTT.

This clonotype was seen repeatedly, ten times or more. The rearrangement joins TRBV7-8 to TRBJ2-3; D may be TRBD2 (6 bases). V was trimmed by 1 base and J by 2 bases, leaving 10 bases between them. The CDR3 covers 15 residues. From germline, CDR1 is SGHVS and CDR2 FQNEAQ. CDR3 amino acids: CASSLEERVTDTQYF. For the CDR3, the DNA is TGTGCCAGCAGCTTAGAGGAGCGGGTCACAGATACGCAGTATTTT.

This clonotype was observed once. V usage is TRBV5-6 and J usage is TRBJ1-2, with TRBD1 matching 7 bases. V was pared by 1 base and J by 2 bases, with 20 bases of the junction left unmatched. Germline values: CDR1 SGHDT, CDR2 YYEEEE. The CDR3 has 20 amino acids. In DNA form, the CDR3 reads TGTGCCAGCAGCTTGTTAAGGGTCCGAGGGGGCTTGCAGTCAAACTATGGCTACACCTTC. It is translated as CASSLLRVRGGLQSNYGYTF.

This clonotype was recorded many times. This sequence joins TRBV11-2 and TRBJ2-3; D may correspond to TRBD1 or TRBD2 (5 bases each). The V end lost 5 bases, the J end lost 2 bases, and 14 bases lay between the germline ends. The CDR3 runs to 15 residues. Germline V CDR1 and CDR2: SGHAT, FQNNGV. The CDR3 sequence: CASSPSGRNTDTQYF. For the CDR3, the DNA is TGTGCCAGCAGCCCCTCGGGACGGAACACAGATACGCAGTATTTT.

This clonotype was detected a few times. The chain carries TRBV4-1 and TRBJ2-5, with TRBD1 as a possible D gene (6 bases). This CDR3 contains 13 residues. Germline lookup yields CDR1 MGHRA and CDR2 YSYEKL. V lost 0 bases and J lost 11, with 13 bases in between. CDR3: CASSQERTAKQYF. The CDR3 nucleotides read TGCGCCAGCAGCCAAGAAAGGACAGCCAAACAGTACTTC.

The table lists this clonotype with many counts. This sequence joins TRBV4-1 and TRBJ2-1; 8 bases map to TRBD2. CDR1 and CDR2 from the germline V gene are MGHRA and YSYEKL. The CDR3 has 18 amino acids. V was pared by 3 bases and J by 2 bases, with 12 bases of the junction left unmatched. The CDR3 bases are TGCGCCAGCAGCCATCTACGGACTAGCAGATTTACCTACAATGAGCAGTTCTTC. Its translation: CASSHLRTSRFTYNEQFF.

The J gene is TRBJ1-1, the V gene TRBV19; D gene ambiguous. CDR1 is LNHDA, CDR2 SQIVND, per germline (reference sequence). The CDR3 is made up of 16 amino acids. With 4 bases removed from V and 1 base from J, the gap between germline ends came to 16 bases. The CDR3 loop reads CASSTALGTSNTEAFF. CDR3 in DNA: TGTGCCAGTAGTACGGCCCTGGGCACTTCGAACACTGAAGCTTTCTTT. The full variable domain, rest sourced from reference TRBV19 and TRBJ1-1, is DGGITQSPKYLFRKEGQNVTLSCEQNLNHDAMYWYRQDPGQGLRLIYYSQIVNDFQKGDIAEGYSVSREKKESFPLTVTSAQKNPTAFYLCASSTALGTSNTEAFFGQGTRLTVV.

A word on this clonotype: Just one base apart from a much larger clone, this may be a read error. This CDR3 is CASSRGTYNTEAFF. The CDR3 DNA is TGTGCCAGCAGCCGAGGCACGTACAACACTGAAGCTTTCTTT. This chain links TRBV3-1 with TRBJ1-1; no reliable D call. The ends were cut back, 4 bases at V and 2 bases at J, with 11 bases in the middle. The CDR3 is made up of 14 amino acids. The germline gives CDR1 LGHDT, CDR2 YNNKEL (reference sequence).

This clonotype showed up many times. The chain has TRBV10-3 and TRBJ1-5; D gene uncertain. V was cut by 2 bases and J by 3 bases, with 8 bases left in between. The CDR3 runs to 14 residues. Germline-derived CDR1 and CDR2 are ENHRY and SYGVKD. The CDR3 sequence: CAISEVQSNQPQHF. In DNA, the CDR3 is TGTGCCATCAGTGAGGTACAGTCCAATCAGCCCCAGCATTTT.

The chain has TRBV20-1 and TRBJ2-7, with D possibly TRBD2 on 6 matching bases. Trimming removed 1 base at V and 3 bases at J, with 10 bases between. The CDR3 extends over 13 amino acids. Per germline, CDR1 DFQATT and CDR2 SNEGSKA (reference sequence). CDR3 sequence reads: CSARARGNYEQYF. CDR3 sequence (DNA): TGCAGTGCTAGAGCACGGGGGAACTACGAGCAGTACTTC.

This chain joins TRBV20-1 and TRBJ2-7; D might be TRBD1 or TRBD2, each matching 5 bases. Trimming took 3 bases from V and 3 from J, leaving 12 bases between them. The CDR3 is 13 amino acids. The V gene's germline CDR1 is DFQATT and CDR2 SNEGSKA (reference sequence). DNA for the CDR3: TGCAGTGCTAGCGGGACGGGAAACTACGAGCAGTACTTC. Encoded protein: CSASGTGNYEQYF.

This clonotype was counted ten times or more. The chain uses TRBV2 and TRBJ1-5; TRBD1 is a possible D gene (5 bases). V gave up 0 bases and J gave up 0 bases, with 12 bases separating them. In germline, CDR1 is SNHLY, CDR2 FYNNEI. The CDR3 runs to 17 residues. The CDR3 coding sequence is TGTGCCAGCAGTGAAGCGACGGGGGGTCGTAGCAATCAGCCCCAGCATTTT. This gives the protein CASSEATGGRSNQPQHF. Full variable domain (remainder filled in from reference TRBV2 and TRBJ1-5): EPEVTQTPSHQVTQMGQEVILRCVPISNHLYFYWYRQILGQKVEFLVSFYNNEISEKSEIFDDQFSVERPDGSNFTLKIRSTKLEDSAMYFCASSEATGGRSNQPQHFGDGTRLSIL.

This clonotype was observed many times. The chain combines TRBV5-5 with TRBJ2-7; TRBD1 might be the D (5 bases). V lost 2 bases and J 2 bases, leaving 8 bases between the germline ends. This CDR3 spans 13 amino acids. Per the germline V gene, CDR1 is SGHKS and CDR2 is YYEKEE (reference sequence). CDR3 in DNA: TGTGCCAGCAGCTTTGGACACACCTACGAGCAGTACTTC. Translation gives CASSFGHTYEQYF.

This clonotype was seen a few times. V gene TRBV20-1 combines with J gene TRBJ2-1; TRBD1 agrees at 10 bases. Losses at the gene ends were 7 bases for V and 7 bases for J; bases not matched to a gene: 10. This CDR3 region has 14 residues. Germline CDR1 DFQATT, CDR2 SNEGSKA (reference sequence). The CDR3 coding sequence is TGCAGTGGCAACCGGGACAGGGGTCGAAATGAGCAGTTCTTC. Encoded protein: CSGNRDRGRNEQFF.